One sample yielded the 8 T cell receptor beta chains listed below, sequenced in a study of blood T cell repertoires in COVID-19. TCRdb's copy holds only in-frame clones and misses some; the assay was immunoSEQ multiplex PCR. The sample includes about 98,000 clones, around 90% of them seen just once. Input material: peripheral blood. The origin of the receptors is a man between 65 and 80 years old with acute or convalescent COVID-19.

CDR3 sequence: CASRETGANYGYTF. CDR3 in DNA: TGTGCCAGCAGAGAAACAGGGGCCAACTATGGCTACACCTTC. The V and J genes are TRBV6-4 and TRBJ1-2, with 7 bases lining up with TRBD1. V lost 6 bases and J lost 2; bases outside the gene matches: 6. The CDR3 is 14 amino acids. In germline, CDR1 is MRHNA, CDR2 SNTAGT.

This rearrangement joins TRBV19 to TRBJ2-2; TRBD1 aligns across 8 bases. CDR3 length: 15 amino acids. Germline CDR1 and CDR2: LNHDA and SQIVND (reference sequence). The V gene end was trimmed by 10 bases and the J gene end by 2 bases; junction bases not matched to a gene: 9. This CDR3 reads CATRGQGVNTGELFF. The CDR3 coding sequence is TGTGCCACCCGAGGACAGGGAGTTAACACCGGGGAGCTGTTTTTT. The full variable domain, rest sourced from reference TRBV19 and TRBJ2-2, is DGGITQSPKYLFRKEGQNVTLSCEQNLNHDAMYWYRQDPGQGLRLIYYSQIVNDFQKGDIAEGYSVSREKKESFPLTVTSAQKNPTAFYLCATRGQGVNTGELFFGEGSRLTVL.

The V call is TRBV5-4, the J call TRBJ2-3; 9 positions match TRBD2. Germline V CDR1 and CDR2: SGHNT, YYREEE (reference sequence). CDR3 length: 14 residues. V gave up 0 bases and J gave up 7 bases; unmatched junction bases: 3. The CDR3 coding sequence is TGTGCCAGCAGCTTGGAACTAGCGGGCTATACGCAGTATTTT. It yields the protein CASSLELAGYTQYF.

The chain combines TRBV7-8 with TRBJ2-7, with 7 bases identical to TRBD1. The CDR3 spans 14 residues. Unmatched junction bases numbered 7, after V lost 5 bases and J lost 3 bases. Germline V gives CDR1 SGHVS, CDR2 FQNEAQ. The DNA of the CDR3 is TGTGCCAGCAGCCCACGGACAGGCTTCTACGAGCAGTACGTC. Translated, it gives CASSPRTGFYEQYV.

The V and J genes are TRBV2 and TRBJ2-1; 9 bases are a match to TRBD2. The CDR3 has 15 residues. V was clipped by 4 bases and J by 2 bases; unmatched bases: 3. Germline lookup yields CDR1 SNHLY and CDR2 FYNNEI. The CDR3 spells CASSVQRGAYNEQFF. CDR3 bases: TGTGCCAGCAGTGTACAGCGGGGGGCCTACAATGAGCAGTTCTTC.

The V gene is TRBV2, the J gene TRBJ1-2; 7 bases are shared with TRBD1. The junction had 4 bases not matched to a gene; V was cut back by 6 bases and J by 0 bases. Germline CDR1 and CDR2: SNHLY and FYNNEI. The CDR3 sequence is 14 residues long. CDR3 in DNA: TGTGCCAGCAGACCGGGACAGTCTAACTATGGCTACACCTTC. Amino acids: CASRPGQSNYGYTF.

The chain combines TRBV5-8 with TRBJ2-2; 9 bases are shared with TRBD2. V lost 5 bases, J lost 4 bases, and 6 bases stayed unmatched. Germline V CDR1 and CDR2: SGHTS, YDEGEE. This CDR3 spans 15 amino acids. For the CDR3, the DNA is TGTGCCAGCAGAGGCGGGGGGGCAGCCACCGGGGAGCTGTTTTTT. It is translated as CASRGGGAATGELFF.

The chain carries TRBV6-1 and TRBJ1-3; TRBD1 matches 10 bases. This CDR3 region has 16 residues. After removal of 4 bases from V and 2 bases from J, the junction contained 5 bases not matched to a gene. The germline CDR1 and CDR2 sequences are MNHNS and SASEGT. CDR3 nucleotide sequence: TGTGCCAGCAGTGGTCCCGGGACAGGGGCTGGAAACACCATATATTTT. Its protein is CASSGPGTGAGNTIYF.